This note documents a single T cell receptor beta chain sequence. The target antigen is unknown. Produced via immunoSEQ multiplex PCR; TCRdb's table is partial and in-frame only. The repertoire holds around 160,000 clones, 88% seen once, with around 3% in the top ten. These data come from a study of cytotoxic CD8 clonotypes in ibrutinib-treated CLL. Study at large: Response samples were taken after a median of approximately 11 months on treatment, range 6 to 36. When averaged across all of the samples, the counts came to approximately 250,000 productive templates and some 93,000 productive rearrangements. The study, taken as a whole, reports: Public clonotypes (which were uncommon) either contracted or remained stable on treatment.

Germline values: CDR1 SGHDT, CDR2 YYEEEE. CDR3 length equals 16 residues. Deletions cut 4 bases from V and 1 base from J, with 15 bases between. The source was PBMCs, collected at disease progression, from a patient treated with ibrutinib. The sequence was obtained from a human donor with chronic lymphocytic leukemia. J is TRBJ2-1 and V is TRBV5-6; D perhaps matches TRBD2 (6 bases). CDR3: CASSAGGGLSYNEQFF. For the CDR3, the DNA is TGTGCCAGCAGCGCCGGGGGTGGTTTGTCCTACAATGAGCAGTTCTTC.